A single sample gave rise to the 8 T cell receptor beta chains below, sequenced in a study of T cells in women clearing cervical HPV infection. Data came from immunoSEQ multiplex PCR; TCRdb stores just in-frame clones and leaves some out. The listing contains 40,000 or so clones. Specimen: blood buffy coat. The receptors shown here come from a woman aged 18 to 75 with a cervical HPV16 infection that either progressed to CIN3+ or cleared (not recorded which).

As for this clone: The read is 3 residues too short to cover the CDR3 end, so that end is filled in from the germline J gene. This sequence joins TRBV5-4 and TRBJ1-6; the match to TRBD1 covers 7 bases. The V and J ends lost 4 bases and 9 bases, in that order; junction bases with no gene match: 7. The length of the CDR3 is 14 residues. CDR1 and CDR2 (germline): SGHNT, YYREEE (reference sequence). The CDR3 DNA, read in part, is TGTGCCAGCAGCCTCGACAGGGAGGCTTCACCC. Translated, it gives CASSLDREASP. The entire CDR3 protein reads CASSLDREASPLHF.

About this clone: The read gets to within 3 residues of the CDR3 end, and the germline J gene fills in the rest. The V gene is TRBV19, the J gene TRBJ2-3; the match to TRBD1 covers 9 bases. CDR1 is LNHDA, CDR2 SQIVND, per germline (reference sequence). The CDR3 contains 14 residues. The sequenced CDR3 bases are TGTGCCAGCCGGGGACAGGGCACGATTCAGCCG. This gives the protein CASRGQGTIQP. The full CDR3 reads CASRGQGTIQPQYF.

Remarks on this clone: The observed sequence ends 3 residues before the CDR3 terminus, with the missing tail filled in from the germline J gene. The chain combines TRBV5-1 with TRBJ2-3; D possibly corresponds to TRBD1 (7 bases). This CDR3 comprises 15 residues. Per germline, CDR1 SGHRS and CDR2 YFSETQ. Trimming removed 3 bases from V and 5 bases from J, with 16 bases in between. CDR3 protein: CASSSGEGAKDTQYF. CDR3 DNA (partial): TGCGCCAGCAGCTCGGGAGAGGGGGCTAAAGATACG.

With respect to this clone: The read halts 3 residues ahead of the CDR3 end, with the missing end drawn from the germline J gene. The chain is built from TRBV6-1 and TRBJ1-4; D possibly corresponds to TRBD1 (6 bases). V was shortened by 1 base and J by 7 bases, with 13 bases between the two germline ends. The CDR3 spans 15 residues. The germline gives CDR1 MNHNS, CDR2 SASEGT. CDR3 bases read: TGTGCCAGCAGTGAAGGGGGGGGCGAAAGTGAAAAA. Its protein product is CASSEGGGESEK. In full, the CDR3 reads CASSEGGGESEKLFF.

Turning to this clone: Read sequence stops 3 residues before the CDR3 end, and the germline J gene provides the missing end. The rearrangement joins TRBV29-1 to TRBJ2-3, with a tentative D call TRBD2 (7 bases). From germline, CDR1 is SQVTM and CDR2 ANQGSEA. The length of the CDR3 is 13 residues. The part of the CDR3 DNA that was read is TGCAGCGTATGTCGGGGGGCGGGGGAGACG. It encodes CSVCRGAGET. The complete CDR3 protein is CSVCRGAGETQYF.

About this clone itself: Sequencing ends 3 residues short of the CDR3 end; the germline J gene provides the rest. The genes are TRBV20-1 and TRBJ2-3; D possibly uses TRBD1 or TRBD2 (5 bases each). Germline CDR1 DFQATT, CDR2 SNEGSKA (reference sequence). The CDR3 contains 12 residues. The sequenced CDR3 bases are TGCAGTGCCCCTTCTCAGGGAGAGACG. This encodes CSAPSQGET. The full CDR3 is CSAPSQGETQYF.

Concerning this clone: The sequenced fragment ends 3 residues before the CDR3 boundary, so the rest is inferred from the germline J gene. The rearrangement uses TRBV20-1 and TRBJ2-3; perhaps TRBD1 as D (6 bases). Germline-derived CDR1 and CDR2 are DFQATT and SNEGSKA (reference sequence). V lost 0 bases and J 6 bases, leaving 16 bases between the germline ends. This CDR3 is 15 amino acids long. The covered CDR3 bases are TGCAGTGCTAGAGATATACGACAGGCAGGGGATACG. Protein sequence: CSARDIRQAGDT. The full CDR3 reads CSARDIRQAGDTQYF.

Concerning this clone itself: The CDR3 end is not reached by the read, which stops 3 residues before it; the germline J gene fills it in. This chain links TRBV7-2 with TRBJ1-1; D remains ambiguous. Trimming left V 2 bases short and J 7 bases short, with 5 bases between. The CDR3 has 11 residues. The germline V gene has CDR1 SGHTA and CDR2 FQGNSA. The CDR3 bases that were read are TGTGCCAGCAGCTTATCTGTTGAA. Its protein is CASSLSVE. The complete CDR3 sequence is CASSLSVEAFF.